This T cell receptor beta chain originates from a study of blood T cell repertoires in COVID-19. Germline V gene lookup returns CDR1 MNHEY and CDR2 SMNVEV (reference sequence). This CDR3 region has 16 residues. Here immunoSEQ multiplex PCR was the method, and the copy in TCRdb shows in-frame clones only, minus some. The table has about 170,000 clones, approximately 80% seen once. As for this clone: Mismatch with germline at one junction end may stem from a read error.

This sequence was found in a woman in her sixties or seventies with COVID-19, enrolled during active disease. Sequenced input: peripheral blood. The chain is built from TRBV27 and TRBJ2-2, with D possibly being TRBD2 (6 bases). CDR3 coding DNA: TGTGCCAGCAGTATCCCGGGGGTACTAAGACACCGGGGAGCTGTTTTT. It specifies CASSIPGVLRHRGAVF.